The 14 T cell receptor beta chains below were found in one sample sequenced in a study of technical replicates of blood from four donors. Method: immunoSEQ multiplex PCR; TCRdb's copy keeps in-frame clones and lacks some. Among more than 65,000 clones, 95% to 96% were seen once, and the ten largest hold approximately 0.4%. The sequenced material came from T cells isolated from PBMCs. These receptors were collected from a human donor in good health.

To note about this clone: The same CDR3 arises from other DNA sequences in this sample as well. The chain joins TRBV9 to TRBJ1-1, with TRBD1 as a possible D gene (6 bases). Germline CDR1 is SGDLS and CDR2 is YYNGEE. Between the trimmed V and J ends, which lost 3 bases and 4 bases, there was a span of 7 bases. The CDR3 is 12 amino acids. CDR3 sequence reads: CASSATGTEAFF. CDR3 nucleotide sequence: TGTGCCAGCAGCGCGACAGGCACTGAAGCTTTCTTT.

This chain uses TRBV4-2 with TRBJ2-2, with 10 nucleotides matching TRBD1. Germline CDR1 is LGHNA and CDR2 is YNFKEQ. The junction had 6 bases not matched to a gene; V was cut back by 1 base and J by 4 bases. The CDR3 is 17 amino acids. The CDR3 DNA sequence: TGTGCCAGCAGCCAAGCCGGGACAGGGGCTGCCACCGGGGAGCTGTTTTTT. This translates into CASSQAGTGAATGELFF.

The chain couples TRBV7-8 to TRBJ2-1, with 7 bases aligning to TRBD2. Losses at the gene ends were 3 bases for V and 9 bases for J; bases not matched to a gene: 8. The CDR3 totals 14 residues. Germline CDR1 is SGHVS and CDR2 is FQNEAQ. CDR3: CASSLKRDRAEQFF. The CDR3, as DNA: TGTGCCAGCAGCTTGAAGCGGGATCGTGCTGAGCAGTTCTTC. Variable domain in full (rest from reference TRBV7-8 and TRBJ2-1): GAGVSQSPRYKVAKRGQDVALRCDPISGHVSLFWYQQALGQGPEFLTYFQNEAQLDKSGLPSDRFFAERPEGSVSTLKIQRTQQEDSAVYLCASSLKRDRAEQFFGPGTRLTVL.

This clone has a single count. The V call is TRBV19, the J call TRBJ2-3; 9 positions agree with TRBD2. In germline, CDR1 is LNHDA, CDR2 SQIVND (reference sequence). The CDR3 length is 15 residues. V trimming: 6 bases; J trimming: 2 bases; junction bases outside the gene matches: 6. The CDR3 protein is CASSQTSGHTDTQYF. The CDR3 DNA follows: TGTGCCAGTAGCCAGACTAGCGGCCACACAGATACGCAGTATTTT.

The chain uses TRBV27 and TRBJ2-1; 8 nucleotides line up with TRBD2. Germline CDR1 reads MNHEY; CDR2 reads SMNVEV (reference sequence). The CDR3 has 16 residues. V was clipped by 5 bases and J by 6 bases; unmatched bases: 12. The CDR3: CASSPPQRELGNEQFF. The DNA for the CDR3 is TGTGCCAGCAGTCCCCCACAGCGGGAGCTTGGCAATGAGCAGTTCTTC.

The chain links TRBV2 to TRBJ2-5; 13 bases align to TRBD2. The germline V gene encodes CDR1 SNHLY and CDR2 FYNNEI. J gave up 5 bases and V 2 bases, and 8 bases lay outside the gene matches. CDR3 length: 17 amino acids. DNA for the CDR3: TGTGCCAGCAGTGAAATAAGACTAGCGGGAGGTTGGGAGACCCAGTACTTC. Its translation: CASSEIRLAGGWETQYF.

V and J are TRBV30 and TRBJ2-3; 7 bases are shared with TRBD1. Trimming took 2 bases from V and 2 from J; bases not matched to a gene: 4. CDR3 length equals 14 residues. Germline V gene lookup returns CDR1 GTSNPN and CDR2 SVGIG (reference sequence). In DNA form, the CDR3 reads TGTGCCTGGAGTACAGGGGTCCTCACAGATACGCAGTATTTT. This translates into CAWSTGVLTDTQYF.

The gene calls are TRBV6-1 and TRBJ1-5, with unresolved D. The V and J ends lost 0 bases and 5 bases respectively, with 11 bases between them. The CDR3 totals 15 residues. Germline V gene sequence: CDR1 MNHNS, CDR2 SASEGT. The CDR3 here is CASSEAWATYQPQHF. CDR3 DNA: TGTGCCAGCAGTGAAGCTTGGGCTACTTATCAGCCCCAGCATTTT.

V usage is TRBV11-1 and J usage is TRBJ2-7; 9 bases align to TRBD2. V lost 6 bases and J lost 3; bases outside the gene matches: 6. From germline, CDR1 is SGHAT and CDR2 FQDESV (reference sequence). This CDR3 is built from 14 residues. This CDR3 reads CASSHSGRSYEQYF. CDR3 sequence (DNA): TGTGCCAGCAGTCATAGCGGGAGAAGCTACGAGCAGTACTTC. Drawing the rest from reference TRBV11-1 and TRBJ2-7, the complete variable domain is EAEVAQSPRYKITEKSQAVAFWCDPISGHATLYWYRQILGQGPELLVQFQDESVVDDSQLPKDRFSAERLKGVDSTLKIQPAELGDSAMYLCASSHSGRSYEQYFGPGTRLTVT.

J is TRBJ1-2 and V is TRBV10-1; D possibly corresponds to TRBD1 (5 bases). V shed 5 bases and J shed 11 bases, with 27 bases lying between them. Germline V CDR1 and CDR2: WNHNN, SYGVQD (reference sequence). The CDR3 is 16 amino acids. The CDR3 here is CASSSGTGVLYGGYTF. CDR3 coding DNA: TGCGCCAGCAGTTCCGGGACTGGGGTCCTCTACGGTGGATACACCTTC.

CDR3 sequence: CASSVTGIGEQYF. The CDR3 nucleotides are TGTGCCAGCAGCGTGACAGGTATTGGTGAGCAGTACTTC. The rearrangement links TRBV9 to TRBJ2-7; possibly TRBD1 for D (6 bases). Trimming left V 2 bases short and J 7 bases short, with 13 bases between. This CDR3 contains 13 residues. Germline assignment: CDR1 SGDLS and CDR2 YYNGEE.

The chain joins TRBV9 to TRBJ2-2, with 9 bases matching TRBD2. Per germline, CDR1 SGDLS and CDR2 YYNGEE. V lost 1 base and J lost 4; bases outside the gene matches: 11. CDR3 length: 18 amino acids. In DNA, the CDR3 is TGTGCCAGCAGCGTAACATGGGCGGGAGGGCCGGGCACCGGGGAGCTGTTTTTT. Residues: CASSVTWAGGPGTGELFF.

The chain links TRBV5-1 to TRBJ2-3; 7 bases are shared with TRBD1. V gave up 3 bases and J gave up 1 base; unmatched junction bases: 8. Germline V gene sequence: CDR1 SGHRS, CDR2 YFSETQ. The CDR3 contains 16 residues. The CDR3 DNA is TGCGCCAGCAGCTCCTCAGGGGGAGTAGGCACAGATACGCAGTATTTT. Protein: CASSSSGGVGTDTQYF.

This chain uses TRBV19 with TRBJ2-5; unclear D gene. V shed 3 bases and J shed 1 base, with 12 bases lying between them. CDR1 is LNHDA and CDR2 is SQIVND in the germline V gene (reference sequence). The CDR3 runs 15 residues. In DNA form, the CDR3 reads TGTGCCAGTAGTATCGTCGCCAGTACCCAAGAGACCCAGTACTTC. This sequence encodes CASSIVASTQETQYF.